This entry features one T cell receptor beta chain sequence. The antigen is not known. Allogeneic regulatory or mature dendritic cells were co-cultured for under six days with CFSE-labeled sorted T cells at 1:10. CD4+ or CD8+ T cells were sorted as naive CD45RA+ or memory CD45RO+. The data originate from a study of regulatory dendritic cells for organ transplantation. Points from the study as a whole: Memory CD8+ clonal expansion seemed more limited with regulatory than mature dendritic cells. Memory CD8+ T cells were the most oligoclonal; naive cells were highly diverse.

The data were produced by immunoSEQ multiplex PCR, yet TCRdb's version contains in-frame clones alone and is incomplete. This sample has 9,500 to 12,000 clones; approximately 89% occur once, and the top ten carry approximately 0.45%. In germline, CDR1 is SEHNR, CDR2 FQNEAQ (reference sequence). This CDR3 is 12 amino acids long. V lost 5 bases and J 7 bases, leaving 11 bases between the germline ends. The V gene is TRBV7-9, the J gene TRBJ1-1, with a weak D call TRBD1 (5 bases). The TCR was taken from a human donor in good health. The sequencing sample was made of naive CD8+ T cells from blood cultured with dendritic cells. The subset here: CD45RA+ naive T cells. The CDR3 sequence: CASSRDGSEAFF. CDR3 nucleotide sequence: TGTGCCAGCAGCCGGGACGGTAGTGAAGCTTTCTTT.